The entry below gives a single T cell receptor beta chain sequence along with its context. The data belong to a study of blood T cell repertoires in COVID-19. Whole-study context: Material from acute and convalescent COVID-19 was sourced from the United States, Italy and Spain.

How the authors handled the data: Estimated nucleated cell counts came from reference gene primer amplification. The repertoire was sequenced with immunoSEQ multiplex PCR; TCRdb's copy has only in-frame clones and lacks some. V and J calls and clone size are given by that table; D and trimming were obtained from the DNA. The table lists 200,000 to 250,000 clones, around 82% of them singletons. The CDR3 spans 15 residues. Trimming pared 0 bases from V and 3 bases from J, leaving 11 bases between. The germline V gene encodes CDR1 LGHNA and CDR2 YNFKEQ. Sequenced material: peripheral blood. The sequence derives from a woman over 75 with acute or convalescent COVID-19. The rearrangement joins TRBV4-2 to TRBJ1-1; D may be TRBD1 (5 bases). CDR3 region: CASSQDDRGDTEAFF. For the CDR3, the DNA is TGTGCCAGCAGCCAAGATGATCGGGGGGACACTGAAGCTTTCTTT.